Following are 6 T cell receptor beta chains from one sample sequenced in a study of T cells in Graves' hyperthyroidism and ophthalmopathy. Amplification targeted TCR beta CDR3 regions from RNA transcripts. HTBI primers drove first-round RT-PCR of the TCR CDR3. TCRdb reprocessed the multiplex PCR reads via MiXCR and lists one record per CDR3 protein. Among approximately 480,000 distinct CDR3 sequences, less than 25% were seen once, and the ten largest hold around 27%. Sequences were obtained from blood. Receptors were obtained from a man younger than 35 with Graves' hyperthyroidism.

This chain connects TRBV6-1 to TRBJ2-7, with D tentatively TRBD1 or TRBD2 (6 bases each). CDR1 is MNHNS, CDR2 SASEGT, per germline. Trimming stripped 8 bases from V and 0 bases from J, with 17 bases between. This CDR3 is built from 15 residues. The DNA for the CDR3 is TGTGCCAGCCGTGGTTTAGGGGGGTACTCCTACGAGCAGTACTTC. Amino acid sequence: CASRGLGGYSYEQYF.

This clonotype was counted at least ten times. The CDR3 protein is CASSTTGLNQPQHF. The CDR3 DNA reads as TGTGCCAGCAGCACGACAGGGCTGAATCAGCCCCAGCATTTT. The chain is built from TRBV12-3 or TRBV12-4 and TRBJ1-5; TRBD1 matches at 7 bases. Trimming cost V 6 bases and J 4 bases; bases outside gene matches: 6. The CDR3 covers 14 residues.

A remark on this clonotype: A much more abundant neighbour one base away suggests this may be a read error. The missing conserved phenylalanine or tryptophan at the end of this CDR3 makes a read error likely. The chain uses TRBV9 and TRBJ1-1; unclear D gene. The germline CDR1 and CDR2 sequences are SGDLS and YYNGEE. This CDR3 is 15 amino acids long. Deletions cut 4 bases from V and 3 bases from J, with 16 bases between. CDR3 bases: TGTGCCAGCAGCCGTAGAGCCGGGTTGGACACTGAAGCTTTCTAT. It is translated as CASSRRAGLDTEAFY.

This clonotype was picked up many times. The chain uses TRBV20-1 and TRBJ1-5; TRBD1 aligns across 7 bases. The CDR3 extends over 16 amino acids. The trim removed 5 bases at V and 4 bases at J, leaving 14 bases unmatched. Germline V gene data show CDR1 as DFQATT and CDR2 as SNEGSKA (reference sequence). This chain's CDR3 is CSAPLRGQGKNQPQHF. Written as DNA, the CDR3 is TGCAGTGCTCCCCTAAGGGGGCAGGGGAAAAATCAGCCCCAGCATTTT.

There are many counts of this clonotype. The rearrangement links TRBV27 to TRBJ2-7; 10 nucleotides line up with TRBD1. Germline V gene data show CDR1 as MNHEY and CDR2 as SMNVEV (reference sequence). The CDR3 length is 15 residues. With V trimmed by 6 bases and J by 5 bases, 10 bases remained unmatched. CDR3 DNA: TGTGCCAGCAGATTAGCGGGACAGGGGTTAGACGAGCAGTACTTC. This sequence encodes CASRLAGQGLDEQYF.

The table lists this clonotype with a few counts. The rearrangement links TRBV11-2 to TRBJ2-5; TRBD2 is a possible D gene (6 bases). This CDR3 contains 16 residues. V was pared by 5 bases and J by 3 bases, with 19 bases between. Germline CDR1 SGHAT, CDR2 FQNNGV. CDR3 protein: CASSPLSRGRKETQYF. The CDR3 DNA reads TGTGCCAGCAGCCCCCTCAGTCGGGGGAGGAAAGAGACCCAGTACTTC.